These T cell receptor beta chains were read from a single sample in a study of blood T cell repertoires in COVID-19. Using immunoSEQ multiplex PCR, the repertoire was profiled, and TCRdb retains in-frame clones only, with some absent. Of 70,000 to 90,000 clones in the sample, roughly 82% were seen once. Sequencing input: peripheral blood. The receptor source for this set is a man aged 50 to 59 with active COVID-19. Each CDR3 is given with its conserved first and last residue. D genes are given only for firm matches. Clone size is not always given. Where it is, it says once, few, many or a class for expanded clones.

V	length	size	D	J	DNA	CDR3
TRBV27	15	NA	TRBD1	TRBJ2-2	TGTGCCAGCAGTCCGTACAGGGGAGAGACCGGGGAGCTGTTTTTT	CASSPYRGETGELFF
TRBV2	12	NA	TRBD1	TRBJ2-3	TGTGCCAGCACTTACAGGGGAGATACGCAGTATTTT	CASTYRGDTQYF
TRBV5-1	19	NA	TRBD2	TRBJ2-3	TGCGCCAGCAGCATAGGGGCCGGGACTAGCGGGACCAGCAGACATACGCAGTATTTT	CASSIGAGTSGTSRHTQYF
TRBV2	13	few	NA	TRBJ1-5	TGTGCCAGCAAGCGGGACAATAATCAGCCCCAGCATTTT	CASKRDNNQPQHF
TRBV6-5	16	once	TRBD1	TRBJ1-6	TGTGCCAGCAGTTACCACCGACAGGGTGTGAATTCACCCCTCCACTTT	CASSYHRQGVNSPLHF
TRBV4-3	18	NA	TRBD2	TRBJ2-3	TGCGCCAGCAGCCGAGATATTAACAAGCGGGAGGGCCTCGGTACGCAGTATTTT	CASSRDINKREGLGTQYF
TRBV6-2/TRBV6-3	13	NA	NA	TRBJ1-1	TGTGCCAGCAGCGGACAGATGAACACTGAAGCTTTCTTT	CASSGQMNTEAFF
TRBV6-5	14	NA	TRBD1	TRBJ1-2	TGTGCCAGCAGGTTATTACAGGGGGCGCGGGGCTACACCTTC	CASRLLQGARGYTF
TRBV21-1	14	NA	NA	TRBJ2-7	TGTGCCAGCAGCCTCCTAGCGGTATCCTACGAGCAGTACTTC	CASSLLAVSYEQYF
TRBV5-4	13	NA	NA	TRBJ1-3	TGTGCCAGCAGCTTTTCCCTGGGAAACACCATATATTTT	CASSFSLGNTIYF
TRBV30	15	NA	NA	TRBJ1-2	TGTGCCTGGAGACTAAACTCAGCGCATGCCTATGGCTACACCTTC	CAWRLNSAHAYGYTF
TRBV5-5	14	NA	NA	TRBJ1-5	TGTGCCAGCAGCTTAACCCGACAGAATCAGCCCCAGCATTTT	CASSLTRQNQPQHF
TRBV18	13	NA	TRBD2	TRBJ2-1	TGTGCCAGCTCATCCGTGGGGCGGGAGGATAGGTTCTTC	CASSSVGREDRFF
TRBV24-1	14	NA	NA	TRBJ2-5	TGTGCCACCAGTGGGTCGGCTCACGGGATGGCCCAGTACTTC	CATSGSAHGMAQYF
TRBV3-1/TRBV3-2	15	NA	NA	TRBJ1-6	TGTGCCAGCAGCCCGGCGGGGGCAGAAAATTCACCCCTCCACTTT	CASSPAGAENSPLHF
TRBV7-2	14	NA	TRBD1	TRBJ1-1	TGTGCCAGCAGCCAGGACAGGGGAGCTCCTGAAGCTTTCTTT	CASSQDRGAPEAFF
TRBV28	14	NA	NA	TRBJ2-1	TGTGCCAGCAGTCTCCGAGCAGGGCACAATGAGCAGTTCTTC	CASSLRAGHNEQFF
TRBV21-1	15	NA	NA	TRBJ2-1	TGTGCCAGCAGCAAACGGGCGGGACCCTACAATGAGCAGTTCTTC	CASSKRAGPYNEQFF
TRBV30	14	NA	TRBD1	TRBJ2-5	TGTGCCTGGAACAGGGGGCAGCATTGGGAGACCCAGTACTTC	CAWNRGQHWETQYF
TRBV2	18	once	TRBD1	TRBJ1-1	TGTGCCAGCAGTTCCACCCCCCTGTGGCAGGGGGGGAACACTGAAGCTTTCTTT	CASSSTPLWQGGNTEAFF
TRBV12-3/TRBV12-4	13	NA	NA	TRBJ1-1	TGTGCCAGCAGTTTACAGGGTAGGACTGAAGCTTTCTTT	CASSLQGRTEAFF
TRBV28	16	once	NA	TRBJ2-7	TGTGCCAGCAGTTTACCTCCGGACTGGGGTTACTACGAGCAGTACTTC	CASSLPPDWGYYEQYF
TRBV30	15	NA	NA	TRBJ2-2	TGTGCCTGGAGTAACGGCGGTTCGAACACCGGGGAGCTGTTTTTT	CAWSNGGSNTGELFF
TRBV14	19	NA	TRBD1	TRBJ2-6	TGTGCCAGCAGCCAAGCTCGGGGACAGGGGGCGGCTGGGGCCAACGTCCTGACTTTC	CASSQARGQGAAGANVLTF
TRBV4-1	13	NA	NA	TRBJ2-7	TGCGCCAGCAGCCAAGAAGGACAGTACGAGCAGTACTTC	CASSQEGQYEQYF
TRBV27	13	NA	NA	TRBJ1-2	TGTGCCAGCAGCCTGAGGGAATCTGAGGGCTACACCTTC	CASSLRESEGYTF
TRBV7-2	16	NA	TRBD2	TRBJ2-5	TGTGCCAGCAGCTCCCGACTAGCGGGAGGGTGGGAGACCCAGTACTTC	CASSSRLAGGWETQYF
TRBV19	14	NA	NA	TRBJ1-2	TGTGCCAGTAGTATACCCCGCAGGGCCCATGGCTACACCTTC	CASSIPRRAHGYTF